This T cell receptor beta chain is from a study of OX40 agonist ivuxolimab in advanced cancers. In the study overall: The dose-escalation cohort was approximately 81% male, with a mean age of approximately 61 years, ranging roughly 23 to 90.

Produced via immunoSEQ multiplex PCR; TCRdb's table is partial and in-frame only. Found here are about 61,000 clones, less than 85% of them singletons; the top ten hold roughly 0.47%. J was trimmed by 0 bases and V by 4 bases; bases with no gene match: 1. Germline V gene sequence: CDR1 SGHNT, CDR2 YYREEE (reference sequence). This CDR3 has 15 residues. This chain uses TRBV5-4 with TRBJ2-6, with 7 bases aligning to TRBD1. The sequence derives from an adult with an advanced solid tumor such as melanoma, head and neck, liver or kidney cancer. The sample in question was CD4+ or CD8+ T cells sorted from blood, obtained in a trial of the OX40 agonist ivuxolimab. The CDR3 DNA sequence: TGTGCCAGCAGCAGGGACAGCTCTGGGGCCAACGTCCTGACTTTC. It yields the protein CASSRDSSGANVLTF.